This T cell receptor beta chain was found in a study of post-analysis software for immune sequencing data. Study-wide findings and caveats: Controls had lower frequencies than patients of four or five TRBV segments, which included TRBV5-6, TRBV5-1 and TRBV20-1. Significantly lower normalized Chao1 diversity was seen in multiple sclerosis patients than in controls.

Trimming removed 1 base from V and 10 bases from J, with 5 bases in between. In germline, CDR1 is SEHNR, CDR2 FQNEAQ (reference sequence). The CDR3 is made up of 11 amino acids. This clonotype came up many times. Its antigen is unidentified. Prepared TCR beta cDNA libraries contained unique molecular identifiers. cDNA molecules numbering about half a million came from roughly 1.1 to 9.2 million T cells. TCRdb re-derived calls from the PCR reads in MiXCR, one entry per CDR3 protein. The sample contains hundreds of thousands of distinct CDR3 sequences, about 32% of which appear only once. Material for sequencing was blood. V and J are TRBV7-9 and TRBJ2-4; D gene uncertain. The clonotype was recovered from a girl aged 10-17 years with multiple sclerosis. The chain's CDR3 is CASSLGLIQYF. The CDR3 nucleotides are TGTGCCAGCAGCTTAGGATTAATTCAGTACTTC.